This TCR beta chain derives from a study of cytomegalovirus exposure and HLA in healthy donors. Study-level findings and limits: A later analysis showed that HLA-associated TCR beta chains had undergone more clonal expansion than equally common others. In a later analysis, about 17,000 TCR beta sequences were associated with HLA alleles at 0.05 false discovery rate.

A word on this clone: The antigen remains undetermined.

Per the germline V gene, CDR1 is MNHNY and CDR2 is SVGAGI (reference sequence). The CDR3 extends over 14 amino acids. V lost 2 bases and J lost 2, with 9 bases in between. The PCR employed 60 Vbeta primers together with 13 Jbeta primers. Per the original data handling: Some 12 million shared chains were among the approximately 82 million unique TCR beta chains that a later analysis counted. TCRdb keeps only in-frame clones here, not all; method: immunoSEQ multiplex PCR. D and trimming come from the DNA, and the V and J calls and clone size come from that table. The profile shows around 110,000 clones, over 75% of them singletons.

The chain carries TRBV6-6 and TRBJ2-5; TRBD2 might be the D (6 bases). The sequencing sample was made of PBMCs. This TCR derives from a man aged 55 to 70 in good health and CMV-seronegative. CDR3 bases: TGTGCCAGCAGTTACGCGGGGATTCAAGAGACCCAGTACTTC. Its translation is CASSYAGIQETQYF.